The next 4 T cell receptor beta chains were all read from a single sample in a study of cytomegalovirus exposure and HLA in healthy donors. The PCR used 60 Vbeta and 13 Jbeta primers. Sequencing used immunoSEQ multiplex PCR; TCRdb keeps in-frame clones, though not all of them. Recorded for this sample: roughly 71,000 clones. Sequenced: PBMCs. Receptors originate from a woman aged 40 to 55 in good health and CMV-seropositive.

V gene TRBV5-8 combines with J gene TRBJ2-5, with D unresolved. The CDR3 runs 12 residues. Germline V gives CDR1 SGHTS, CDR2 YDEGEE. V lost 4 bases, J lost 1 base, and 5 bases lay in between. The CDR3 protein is CASSLVQETQYF. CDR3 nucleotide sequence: TGTGCCAGCAGCCTAGTCCAAGAGACCCAGTACTTC.

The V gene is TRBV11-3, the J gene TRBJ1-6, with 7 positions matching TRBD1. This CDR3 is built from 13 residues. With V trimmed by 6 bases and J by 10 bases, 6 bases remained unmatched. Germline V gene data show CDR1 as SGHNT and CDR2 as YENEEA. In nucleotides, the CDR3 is TGTGCCAGCAGAAGGGGGCGAGGATCACCCCTCCACTTT. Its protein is CASRRGRGSPLHF.

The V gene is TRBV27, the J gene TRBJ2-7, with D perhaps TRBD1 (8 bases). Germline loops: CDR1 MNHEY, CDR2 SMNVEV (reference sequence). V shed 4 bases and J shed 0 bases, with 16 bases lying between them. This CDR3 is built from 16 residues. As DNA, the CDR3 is TGTGCCAGCAGTTCTCCAGGGGGCGGGGGCTCCTACGAGCAGTACTTC. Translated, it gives CASSSPGGGGSYEQYF.

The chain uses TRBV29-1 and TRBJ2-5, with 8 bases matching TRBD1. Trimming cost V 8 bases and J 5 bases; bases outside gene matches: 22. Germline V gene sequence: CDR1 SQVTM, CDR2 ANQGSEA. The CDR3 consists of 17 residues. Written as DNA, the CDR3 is TGCAGCTCGCGGGGACAGGACGGCTCTACTGGTTGGGAGACCCAGTACTTC. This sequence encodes CSSRGQDGSTGWETQYF.